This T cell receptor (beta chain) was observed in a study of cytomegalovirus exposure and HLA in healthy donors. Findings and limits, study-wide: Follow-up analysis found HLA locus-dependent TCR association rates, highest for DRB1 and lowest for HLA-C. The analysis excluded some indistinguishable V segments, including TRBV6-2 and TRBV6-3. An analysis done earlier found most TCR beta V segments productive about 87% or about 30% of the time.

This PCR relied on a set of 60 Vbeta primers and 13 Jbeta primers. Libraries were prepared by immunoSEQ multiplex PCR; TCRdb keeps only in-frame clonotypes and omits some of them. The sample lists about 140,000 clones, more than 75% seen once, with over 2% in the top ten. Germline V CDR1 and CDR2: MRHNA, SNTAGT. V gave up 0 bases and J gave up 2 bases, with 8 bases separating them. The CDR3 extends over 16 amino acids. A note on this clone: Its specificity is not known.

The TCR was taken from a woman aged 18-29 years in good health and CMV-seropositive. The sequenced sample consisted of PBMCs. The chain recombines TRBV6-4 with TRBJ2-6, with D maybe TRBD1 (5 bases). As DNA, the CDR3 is TGTGCCAGCAGTGACTCGGACAACCCTGGGGCCAACGTCCTGACTTTC. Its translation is CASSDSDNPGANVLTF.